A selection of T cell receptor beta chains follows, all from one sample in a study of PD-1 blockade in mismatch repair-deficient tumors. Clones were read by immunoSEQ multiplex PCR, and TCRdb kept only the in-frame ones, dropping some. The table records about 23,000 clones, 75% to 85% of them present only once. This specimen consisted of peripheral blood, obtained 12 weeks after starting pembrolizumab. The receptors were sampled from an adult with mismatch repair-deficient cancer. Each CDR3 is given with its conserved first and last residue.

>TRBJ1-5|TRBV7-6
CASAVFSNQPQHF
>TRBJ1-5|TRBV18
CASSPSTDQPQHF
>TRBJ2-2|TRBV5-5
CASSLESVQGRNTGELFF
>TRBJ2-7|TRBV27
CATRMKGRSYEQYF
>TRBJ2-7|TRBV6-1
CASRPQGELQYF
>TRBJ1-2|TRBV6-1
CASSEKGNYGYTF
>TRBJ2-1|TRBV5-4
CASKRGGRGDNEQFF
>TRBJ2-7|TRBV4-1
CASSGASGGSYEQYF
>TRBJ2-2|TRBV28
CASSLSRGEVGLFF
>TRBJ2-2|TRBV7-6
CASSPRGLAGITGELFF
>TRBJ1-4|TRBV4-3
CASSQVFFQGTDEKLFF
>TRBJ2-7|TRBV27
CASSLSRHPEDEQYF
>TRBJ1-2|TRBV5-1
CASSSGQGVYGYTF
>TRBJ2-1|TRBV5-1
CASSPRADSYNEQFF
>TRBJ2-5|TRBV13
CASSWAREEETQYF
>TRBJ2-7|TRBV28
CASSSLETHTNEQYF
>TRBJ2-6|TRBV4-1
CASSRSGTSGANVLTF
>TRBJ2-7|TRBV7-2
CASSPMTGTYEQYF
>TRBJ2-2|TRBV6-5
CASSYDRGRRELFF
>TRBJ2-4|TRBV11-3
CASSSRDRGPKNIQYF
>TRBJ2-3|TRBV7-2
CASSLAQTRGTDTQYF
>TRBJ2-1|TRBV10-2
CASTGTDRGNNEQFF
>TRBJ1-5|TRBV19
CASSILEGGGGQPQHF
>TRBJ2-7|TRBV7-8
CASSLGTGGNKQYF
>TRBJ2-5|TRBV7-9
CASSLNLAEPQETQYF